The rows below give T cell receptor beta chains drawn from one sample of a study of shared clonotypes between healthy human individuals. Only in-frame clones appear in the TCRdb table, and some are missing; sequencing was by immunoSEQ multiplex PCR. The sample lists approximately 940,000 clones; less than 85% were seen once. Material: memory CD4+ T cells sorted from blood. These receptors originate from a young man in good health. Each CDR3 is given with its conserved first and last residue. The order of the fields is clone size, V gene, D gene, J gene, CDR3 DNA, CDR3 protein. D genes are given only for firm matches. The size entry is marked missing in some rows and otherwise reads once, few, many or a size class.

clone_size: -; v_call: TRBV5-6; d_call: TRBD2; j_call: TRBJ2-1; cdr3_nt: TGTGCCAGCACCATTGGACTAGCGGGAGAGAGGGAGCAGTTCTTC; cdr3_aa: CASTIGLAGEREQFF
clone_size: -; v_call: TRBV29-1; d_call: TRBD1; j_call: TRBJ1-5; cdr3_nt: TGCAGCGTCCGACAGGGGGCTGTGGATCAGCCCCAGCATTTT; cdr3_aa: CSVRQGAVDQPQHF
clone_size: -; v_call: TRBV6-6; d_call: -; j_call: TRBJ2-1; cdr3_nt: TGTGCCAGCAGCCGAACTGGGACCCCGGAGCAGTTCTTC; cdr3_aa: CASSRTGTPEQFF
clone_size: -; v_call: TRBV6-6; d_call: TRBD1; j_call: TRBJ1-5; cdr3_nt: TGTGCCAGCAGTCACCGGGACAGGGAGCATCAGCCCCAGCATTTT; cdr3_aa: CASSHRDREHQPQHF
clone_size: -; v_call: TRBV7-2; d_call: -; j_call: TRBJ2-1; cdr3_nt: TGTGCCAGCAGCCCCATACACCTGGACGCCAATGAGCAGTTCTTC; cdr3_aa: CASSPIHLDANEQFF
clone_size: -; v_call: TRBV27; d_call: TRBD1; j_call: TRBJ1-3; cdr3_nt: TGTGCCAGCAGGGGGGCAGGGGGAATATCTGGAAACACCATATATTTT; cdr3_aa: CASRGAGGISGNTIYF
clone_size: -; v_call: TRBV9; d_call: -; j_call: TRBJ1-1; cdr3_nt: TGTGCCAGCAGCGTAACGTCAGGGAACACTGAAGCTTTCTTT; cdr3_aa: CASSVTSGNTEAFF
clone_size: few; v_call: TRBV5-1; d_call: -; j_call: TRBJ2-2; cdr3_nt: TGCGCCAGCAGCTTTCAGGGAACCGGGGAGCTGTTTTTT; cdr3_aa: CASSFQGTGELFF
clone_size: -; v_call: TRBV6-5; d_call: TRBD1; j_call: TRBJ1-5; cdr3_nt: TGTGCCAGCAGTCCTGACAGGGCGCAGCCCCAGCATTTT; cdr3_aa: CASSPDRAQPQHF
clone_size: -; v_call: TRBV7-2; d_call: -; j_call: TRBJ2-1; cdr3_nt: TGTGCCAGCAGCTCCGCGGGGCCCGGGAGAAATGAGCAGTTCTTC; cdr3_aa: CASSSAGPGRNEQFF
clone_size: -; v_call: TRBV5-4; d_call: TRBD1; j_call: TRBJ2-1; cdr3_nt: TGTGCCAGCAGCTTGGACGGACAGGGAAGAAGTGAGCAGTTCTTC; cdr3_aa: CASSLDGQGRSEQFF
clone_size: -; v_call: TRBV5-1; d_call: -; j_call: TRBJ1-5; cdr3_nt: TGCGCCAGCAGTCGTTGGCCCTCAGGGACATCGTTAGCAAATCAGCCCCAGCATTTT; cdr3_aa: CASSRWPSGTSLANQPQHF
clone_size: few; v_call: TRBV28; d_call: -; j_call: TRBJ1-5; cdr3_nt: TGTGCCAGCAGTAACCCGGGTGGAGGGGATCAGCCCCAGCATTTT; cdr3_aa: CASSNPGGGDQPQHF
clone_size: -; v_call: TRBV27; d_call: -; j_call: TRBJ2-3; cdr3_nt: TGTGCCAGCAGTTCCCTGGCCGGGGCAGATACGCAGTATTTT; cdr3_aa: CASSSLAGADTQYF
clone_size: -; v_call: TRBV14; d_call: -; j_call: TRBJ1-6; cdr3_nt: TGTGCCAGCAGCGGAGGGAGCCCTAGGAATAATTCACCCCTCCACTTT; cdr3_aa: CASSGGSPRNNSPLHF
clone_size: once; v_call: TRBV7-8; d_call: -; j_call: TRBJ2-3; cdr3_nt: TGTGCCAGCAGCGAAGGCGGCCGCACAGATACGCAGTATTTT; cdr3_aa: CASSEGGRTDTQYF